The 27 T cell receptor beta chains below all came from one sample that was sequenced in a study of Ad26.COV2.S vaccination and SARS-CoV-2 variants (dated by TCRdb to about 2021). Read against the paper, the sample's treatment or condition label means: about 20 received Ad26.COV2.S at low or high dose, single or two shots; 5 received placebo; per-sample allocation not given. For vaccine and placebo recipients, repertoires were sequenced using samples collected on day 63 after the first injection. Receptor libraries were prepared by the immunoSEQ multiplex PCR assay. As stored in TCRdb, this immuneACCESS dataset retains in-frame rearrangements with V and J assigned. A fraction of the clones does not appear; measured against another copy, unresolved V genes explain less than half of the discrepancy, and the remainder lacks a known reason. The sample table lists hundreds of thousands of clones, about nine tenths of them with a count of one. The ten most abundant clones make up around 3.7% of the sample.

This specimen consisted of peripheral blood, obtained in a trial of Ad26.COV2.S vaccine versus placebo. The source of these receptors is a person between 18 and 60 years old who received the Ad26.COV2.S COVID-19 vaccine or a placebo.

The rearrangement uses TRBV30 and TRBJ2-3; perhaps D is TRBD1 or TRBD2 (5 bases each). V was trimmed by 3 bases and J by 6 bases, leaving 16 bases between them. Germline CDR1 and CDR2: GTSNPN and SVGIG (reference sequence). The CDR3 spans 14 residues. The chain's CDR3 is CAWSEGKLWDTQYF. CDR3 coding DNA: TGTGCCTGGAGCGAGGGGAAGCTTTGGGATACGCAGTATTTT.

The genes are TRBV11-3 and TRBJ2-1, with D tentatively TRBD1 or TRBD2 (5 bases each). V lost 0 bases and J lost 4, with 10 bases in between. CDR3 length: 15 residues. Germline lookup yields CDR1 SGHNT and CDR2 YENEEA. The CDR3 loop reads CASSLERGRYNEQFF. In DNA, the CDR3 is TGTGCCAGCAGCTTAGAGAGGGGAAGGTACAATGAGCAGTTCTTC. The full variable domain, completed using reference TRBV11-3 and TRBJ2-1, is EAGVVQSPRYKIIEKKQPVAFWCNPISGHNTLYWYLQNLGQGPELLIRYENEEAVDDSQLPKDRFSAERLKGVDSTLKIQPAELGDSAVYLCASSLERGRYNEQFFGPGTRLTVL.

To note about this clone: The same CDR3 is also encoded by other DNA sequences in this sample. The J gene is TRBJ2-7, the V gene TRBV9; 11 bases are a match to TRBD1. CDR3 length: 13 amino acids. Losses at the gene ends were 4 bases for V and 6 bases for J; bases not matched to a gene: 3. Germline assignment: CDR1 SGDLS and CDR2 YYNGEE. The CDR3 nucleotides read TGTGCCAGCAGCCCGGGACAGGGGGTCGAGCAGTACTTC. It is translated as CASSPGQGVEQYF.

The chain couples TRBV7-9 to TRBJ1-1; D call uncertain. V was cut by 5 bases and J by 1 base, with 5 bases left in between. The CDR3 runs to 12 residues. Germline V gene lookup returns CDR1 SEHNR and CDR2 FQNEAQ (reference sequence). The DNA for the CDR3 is TGTGCCAGCAGCACGGGGAACACTGAAGCTTTCTTT. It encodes CASSTGNTEAFF.

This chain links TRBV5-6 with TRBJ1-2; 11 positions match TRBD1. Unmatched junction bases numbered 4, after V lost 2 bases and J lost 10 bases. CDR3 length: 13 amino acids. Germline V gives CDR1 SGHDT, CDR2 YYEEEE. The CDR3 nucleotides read TGTGCCAGCAGCTTCGGGACAGGGGGATCCTACACCTTC. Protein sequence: CASSFGTGGSYTF.

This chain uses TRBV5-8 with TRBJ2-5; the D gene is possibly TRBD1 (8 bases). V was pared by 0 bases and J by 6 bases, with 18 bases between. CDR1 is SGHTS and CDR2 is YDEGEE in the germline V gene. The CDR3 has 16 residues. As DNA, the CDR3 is TGTGCCAGCAGCTTGGCTGGACAGGGAGGGTGGAAGACCCAGTACTTC. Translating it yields CASSLAGQGGWKTQYF. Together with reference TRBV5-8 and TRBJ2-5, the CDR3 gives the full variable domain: EAGVTQSPTHLIKTRGQQATLRCSPISGHTSVYWYQQALGLGLQFLLWYDEGEERNRGNFPPRFSGRQFPNYSSELNVNALELEDSALYLCASSLAGQGGWKTQYFGPGTRLLVL.

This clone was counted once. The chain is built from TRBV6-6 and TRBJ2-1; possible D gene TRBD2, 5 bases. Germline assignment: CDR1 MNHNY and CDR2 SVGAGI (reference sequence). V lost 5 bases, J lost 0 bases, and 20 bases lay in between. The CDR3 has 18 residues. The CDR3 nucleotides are TGTGCCAGCAGTCCCTTGTGGGGAGACACAAGCTCCTACAATGAGCAGTTCTTC. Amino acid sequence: CASSPLWGDTSSYNEQFF.

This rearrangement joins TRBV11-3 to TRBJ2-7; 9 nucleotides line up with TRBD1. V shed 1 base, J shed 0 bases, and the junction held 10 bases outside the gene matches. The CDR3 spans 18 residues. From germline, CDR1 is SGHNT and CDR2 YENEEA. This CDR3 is CASSLGKGQGSISYEQYF. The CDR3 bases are TGTGCCAGCAGCTTAGGAAAGGGACAGGGATCGATCTCCTACGAGCAGTACTTC. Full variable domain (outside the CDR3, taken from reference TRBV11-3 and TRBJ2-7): EAGVVQSPRYKIIEKKQPVAFWCNPISGHNTLYWYLQNLGQGPELLIRYENEEAVDDSQLPKDRFSAERLKGVDSTLKIQPAELGDSAVYLCASSLGKGQGSISYEQYFGPGTRLTVT.

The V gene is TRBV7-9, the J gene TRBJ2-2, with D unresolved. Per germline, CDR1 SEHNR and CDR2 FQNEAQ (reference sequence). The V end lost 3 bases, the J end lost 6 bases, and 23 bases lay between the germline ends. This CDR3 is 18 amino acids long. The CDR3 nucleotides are TGTGCCAGCAGCTTCGGTAAACTCCGTCCCGAGGCGGCCGGGGAGCTGTTTTTT. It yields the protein CASSFGKLRPEAAGELFF.

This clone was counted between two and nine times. The CDR3 DNA sequence: TGTGCCAGCAGCCAAGATCCCAGCCGGGGTGGTGAAGCTTTCTTT. Translation: CASSQDPSRGGEAFF. The V and J genes are TRBV4-2 and TRBJ1-1; D gene uncertain. CDR1 is LGHNA, CDR2 YNFKEQ, per germline. This CDR3 region has 15 residues. Trimming stripped 0 bases from V and 7 bases from J, with 15 bases between.

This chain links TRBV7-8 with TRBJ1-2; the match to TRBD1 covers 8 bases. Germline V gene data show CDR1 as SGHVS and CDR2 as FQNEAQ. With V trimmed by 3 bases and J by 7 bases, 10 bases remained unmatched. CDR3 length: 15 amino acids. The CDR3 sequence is CASSLGTTGVVGYTF. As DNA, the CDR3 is TGTGCCAGCAGCTTGGGGACGACAGGGGTAGTTGGCTACACCTTC.

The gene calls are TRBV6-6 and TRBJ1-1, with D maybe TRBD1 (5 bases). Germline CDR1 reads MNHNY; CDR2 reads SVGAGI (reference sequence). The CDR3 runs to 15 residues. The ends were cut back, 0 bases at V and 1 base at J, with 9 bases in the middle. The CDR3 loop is CASSYSGGSNTEAFF. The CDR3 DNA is TGTGCCAGCAGTTACTCGGGGGGATCGAACACTGAAGCTTTCTTT.

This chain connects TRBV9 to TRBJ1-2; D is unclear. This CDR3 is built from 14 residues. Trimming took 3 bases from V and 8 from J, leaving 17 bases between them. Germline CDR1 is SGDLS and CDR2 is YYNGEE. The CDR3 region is CASSGGGLDGGYTF. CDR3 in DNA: TGTGCCAGCAGCGGGGGAGGCCTCGACGGAGGCTACACCTTC.

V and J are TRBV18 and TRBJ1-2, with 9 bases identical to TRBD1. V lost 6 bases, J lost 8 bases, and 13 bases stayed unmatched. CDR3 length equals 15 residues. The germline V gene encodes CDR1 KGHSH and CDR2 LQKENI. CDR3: CASSLGQGKSLGYTF. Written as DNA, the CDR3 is TGTGCCAGCTCCCTCGGACAGGGGAAGTCGTTGGGCTACACCTTC.

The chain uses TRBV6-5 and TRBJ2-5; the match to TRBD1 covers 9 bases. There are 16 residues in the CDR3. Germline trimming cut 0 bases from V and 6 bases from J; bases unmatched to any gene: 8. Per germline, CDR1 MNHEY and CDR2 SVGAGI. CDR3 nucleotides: TGTGCCAGCAGTTACTCTACGGGACAGGGCGGGAAGACCCAGTACTTC. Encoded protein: CASSYSTGQGGKTQYF.

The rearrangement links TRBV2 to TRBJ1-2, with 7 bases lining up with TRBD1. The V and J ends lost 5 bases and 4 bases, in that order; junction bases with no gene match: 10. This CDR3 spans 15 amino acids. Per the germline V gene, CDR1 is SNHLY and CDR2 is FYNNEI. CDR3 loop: CASSTPGQRFYGYTF. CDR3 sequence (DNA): TGTGCCAGCAGTACCCCGGGACAGCGTTTCTATGGCTACACCTTC. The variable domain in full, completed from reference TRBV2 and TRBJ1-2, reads EPEVTQTPSHQVTQMGQEVILRCVPISNHLYFYWYRQILGQKVEFLVSFYNNEISEKSEIFDDQFSVERPDGSNFTLKIRSTKLEDSAMYFCASSTPGQRFYGYTFGSGTRLTVV.

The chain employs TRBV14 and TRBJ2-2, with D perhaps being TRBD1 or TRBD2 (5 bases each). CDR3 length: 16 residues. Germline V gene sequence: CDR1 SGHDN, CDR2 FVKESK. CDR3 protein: CATKGRDRGVAGELFF. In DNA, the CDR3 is TGTGCTACCAAAGGCCGCGATAGAGGGGTGGCCGGGGAGCTGTTTTTT.

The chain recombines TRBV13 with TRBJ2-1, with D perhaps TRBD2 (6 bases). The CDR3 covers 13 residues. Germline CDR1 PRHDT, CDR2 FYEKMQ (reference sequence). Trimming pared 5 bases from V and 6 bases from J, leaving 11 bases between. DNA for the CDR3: TGTGCCAGCAGCCTCAGGGAGGTCAATGAGCAGTTCTTC. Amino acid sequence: CASSLREVNEQFF.

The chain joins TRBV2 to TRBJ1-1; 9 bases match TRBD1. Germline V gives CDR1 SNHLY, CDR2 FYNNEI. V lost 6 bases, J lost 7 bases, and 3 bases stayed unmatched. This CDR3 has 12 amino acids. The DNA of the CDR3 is TGTGCCAGCAGCCGACAGGGGGATGAAGCTTTCTTT. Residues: CASSRQGDEAFF.

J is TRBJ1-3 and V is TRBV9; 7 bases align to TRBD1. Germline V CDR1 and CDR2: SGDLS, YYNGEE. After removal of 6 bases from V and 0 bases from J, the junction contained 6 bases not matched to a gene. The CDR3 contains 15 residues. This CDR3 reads CASTQGPHSGNTIYF. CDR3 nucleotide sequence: TGTGCCAGCACACAGGGGCCCCACTCTGGAAACACCATATATTTT.

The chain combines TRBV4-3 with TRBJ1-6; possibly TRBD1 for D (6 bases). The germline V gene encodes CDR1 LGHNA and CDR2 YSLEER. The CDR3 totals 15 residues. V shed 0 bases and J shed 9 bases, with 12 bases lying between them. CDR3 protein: CASSQDSRGGSPLHF. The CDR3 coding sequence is TGCGCCAGCAGCCAAGATAGCAGGGGCGGTTCACCCCTCCACTTT.

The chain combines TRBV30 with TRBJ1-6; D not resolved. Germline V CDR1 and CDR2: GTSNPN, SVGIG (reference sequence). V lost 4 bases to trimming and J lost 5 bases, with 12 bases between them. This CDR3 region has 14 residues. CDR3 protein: CAWNPRWDNSPLHF. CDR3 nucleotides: TGTGCCTGGAATCCTCGGTGGGATAATTCACCCCTCCACTTT.

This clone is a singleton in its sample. This chain's CDR3 is CASSMHNRESQETQYF. The CDR3 DNA is TGTGCCAGTAGTATGCATAACAGGGAATCCCAAGAGACCCAGTACTTC. The chain joins TRBV19 to TRBJ2-5, with D perhaps TRBD1 (6 bases). The CDR3 is 16 residues long. Germline values: CDR1 LNHDA, CDR2 SQIVND (reference sequence). The ends were cut back, 3 bases at V and 1 base at J, with 15 bases in the middle.

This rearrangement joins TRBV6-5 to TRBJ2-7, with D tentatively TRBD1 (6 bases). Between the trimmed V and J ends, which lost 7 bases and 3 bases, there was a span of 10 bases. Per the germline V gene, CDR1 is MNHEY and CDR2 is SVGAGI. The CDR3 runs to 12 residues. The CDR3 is CASTLDSYEQYF. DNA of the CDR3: TGTGCCAGCACTCTGGACAGCTACGAGCAGTACTTC.

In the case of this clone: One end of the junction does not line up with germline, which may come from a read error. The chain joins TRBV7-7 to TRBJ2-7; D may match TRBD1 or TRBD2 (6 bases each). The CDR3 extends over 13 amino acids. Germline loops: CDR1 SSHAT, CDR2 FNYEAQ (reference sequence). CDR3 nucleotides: TGTGCTAGCAGCTTAGCGGAGGGGGACGAGCAGTACTTC. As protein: CASSLAEGDEQYF.

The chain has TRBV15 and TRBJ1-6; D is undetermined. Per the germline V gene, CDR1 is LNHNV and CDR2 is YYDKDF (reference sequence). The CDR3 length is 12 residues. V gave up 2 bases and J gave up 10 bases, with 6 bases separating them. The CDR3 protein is CATSRPNSPLHF. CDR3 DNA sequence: TGTGCCACCAGCAGACCAAACTCACCCCTCCACTTT.

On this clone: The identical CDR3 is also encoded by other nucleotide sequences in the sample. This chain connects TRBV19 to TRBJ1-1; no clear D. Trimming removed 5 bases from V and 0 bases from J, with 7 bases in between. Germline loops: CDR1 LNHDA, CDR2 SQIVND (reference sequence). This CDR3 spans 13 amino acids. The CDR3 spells CASSPEMNTEAFF. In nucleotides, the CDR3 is TGTGCCAGTAGTCCAGAAATGAACACTGAAGCTTTCTTT.